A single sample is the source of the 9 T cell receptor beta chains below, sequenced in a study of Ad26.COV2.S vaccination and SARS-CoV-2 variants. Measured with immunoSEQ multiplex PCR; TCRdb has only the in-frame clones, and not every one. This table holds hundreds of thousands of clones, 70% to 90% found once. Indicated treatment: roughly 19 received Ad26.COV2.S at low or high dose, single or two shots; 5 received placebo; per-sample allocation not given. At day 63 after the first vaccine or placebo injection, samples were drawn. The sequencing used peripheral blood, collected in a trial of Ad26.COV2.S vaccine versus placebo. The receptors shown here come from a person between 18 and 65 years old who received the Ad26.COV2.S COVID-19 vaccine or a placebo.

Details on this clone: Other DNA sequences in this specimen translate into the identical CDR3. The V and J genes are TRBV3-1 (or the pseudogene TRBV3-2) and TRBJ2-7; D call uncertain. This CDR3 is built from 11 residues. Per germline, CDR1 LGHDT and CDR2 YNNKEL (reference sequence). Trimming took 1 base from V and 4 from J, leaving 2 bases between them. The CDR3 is CASSQGYEQYF. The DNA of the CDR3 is TGTGCCAGCAGCCAAGGGTACGAGCAGTACTTC.

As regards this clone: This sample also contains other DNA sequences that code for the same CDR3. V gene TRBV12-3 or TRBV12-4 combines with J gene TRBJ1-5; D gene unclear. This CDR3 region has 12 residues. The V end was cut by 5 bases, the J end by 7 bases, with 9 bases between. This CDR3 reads CASSLGGQPQHF. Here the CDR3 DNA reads TGTGCCAGCAGTCTCGGCGGACAGCCCCAGCATTTT.

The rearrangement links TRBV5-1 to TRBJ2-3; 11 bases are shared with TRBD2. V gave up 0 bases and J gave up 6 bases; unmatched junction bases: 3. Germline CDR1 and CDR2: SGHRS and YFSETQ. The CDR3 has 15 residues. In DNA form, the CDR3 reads TGCGCCAGCAGCTTGGTGACTAGCGGGAAGGATACGCAGTATTTT. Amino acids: CASSLVTSGKDTQYF.

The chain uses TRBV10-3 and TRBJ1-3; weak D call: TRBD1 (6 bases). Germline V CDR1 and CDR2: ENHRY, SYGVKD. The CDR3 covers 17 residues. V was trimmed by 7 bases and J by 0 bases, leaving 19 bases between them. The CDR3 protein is CAITPPDRPSSGNTIYF. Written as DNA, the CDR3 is TGTGCCATCACCCCCCCGGACAGACCGAGCTCTGGAAACACCATATATTTT.

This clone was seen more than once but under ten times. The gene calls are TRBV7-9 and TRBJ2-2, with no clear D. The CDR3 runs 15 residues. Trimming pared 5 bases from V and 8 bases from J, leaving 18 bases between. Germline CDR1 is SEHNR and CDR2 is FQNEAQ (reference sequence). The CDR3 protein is CASSPPAPTLGELFF. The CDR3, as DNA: TGTGCCAGCAGCCCTCCAGCACCCACCCTTGGGGAGCTGTTTTTT.

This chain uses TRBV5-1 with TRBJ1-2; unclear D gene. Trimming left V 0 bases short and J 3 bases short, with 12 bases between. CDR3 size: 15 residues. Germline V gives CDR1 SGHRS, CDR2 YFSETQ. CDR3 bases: TGCGCCAGCAGCTTGGCGGCAGGCGGGGACTATGGCTACACCTTC. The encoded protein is CASSLAAGGDYGYTF.

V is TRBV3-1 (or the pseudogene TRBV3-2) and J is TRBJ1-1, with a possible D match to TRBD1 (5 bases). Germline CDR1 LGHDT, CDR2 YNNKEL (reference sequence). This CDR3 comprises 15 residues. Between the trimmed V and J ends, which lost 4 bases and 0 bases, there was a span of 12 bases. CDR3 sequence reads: CASSPLGRVNTEAFF. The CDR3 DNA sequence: TGTGCCAGCAGCCCATTGGGACGGGTGAACACTGAAGCTTTCTTT.

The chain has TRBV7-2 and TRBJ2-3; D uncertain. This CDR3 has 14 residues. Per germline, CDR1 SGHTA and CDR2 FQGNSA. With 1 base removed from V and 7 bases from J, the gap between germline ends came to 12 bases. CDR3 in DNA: TGTGCCAGCAGCTTAGGAGGAGCTGGCCATACGCAGTATTTT. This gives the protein CASSLGGAGHTQYF.

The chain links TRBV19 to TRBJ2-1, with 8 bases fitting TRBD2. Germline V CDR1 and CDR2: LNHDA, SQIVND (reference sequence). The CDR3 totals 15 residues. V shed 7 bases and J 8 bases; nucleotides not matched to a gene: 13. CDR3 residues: CASNDIAGPTYEQFF. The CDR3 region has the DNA TGTGCCAGTAACGATATAGCGGGACCTACATATGAGCAGTTCTTC.